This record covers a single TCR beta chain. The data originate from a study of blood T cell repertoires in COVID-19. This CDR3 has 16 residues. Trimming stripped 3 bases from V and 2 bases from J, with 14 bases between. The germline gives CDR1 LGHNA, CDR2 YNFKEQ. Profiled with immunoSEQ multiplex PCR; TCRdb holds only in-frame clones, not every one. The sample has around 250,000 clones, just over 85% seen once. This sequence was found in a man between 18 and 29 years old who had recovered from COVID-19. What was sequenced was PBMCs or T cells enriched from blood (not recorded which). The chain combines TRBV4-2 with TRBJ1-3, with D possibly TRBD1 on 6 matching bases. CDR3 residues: CASSQDPGTTGNTIYF. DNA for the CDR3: TGTGCCAGCAGCCAGGACCCCGGGACAACTGGAAACACCATATATTTT.